Described below is a single TCR beta chain sequence and its context. Antigen: not known. Mismatch with germline at one junction end may stem from a read error. Gene and germline names: mouse. The read terminates 1 residue ahead of where the CDR3 ends, so the germline J gene completes it. Within the sample, other DNA sequences also encode this same CDR3. These data originate in a study of tissue T cells after allogeneic stem cell transplantation. From germline, CDR1 is NNHNN and CDR2 SYGAGS (reference sequence). The length of the CDR3 is 15 residues. Study findings and constraints: Tissue-detected TCR repertoire was only partly captured by blood and spleen T cells.

Stated time point: mouse harvest day 7 after allogeneic transplant. Mouse grafts combined 10^7 T-cell-depleted bone marrow cells with 10^6 splenic CD5+ T cells. B6 (H2b) cells into BALB/c (H2d) mice; tissues taken at day 7 or 14. TCRbeta CDR3 was sequenced at survey depth with template counts. TCRdb's copy holds only in-frame clones and misses some; the assay was immunoSEQ multiplex PCR. The sample shows about 8,200 clones, roughly 49% of them seen only once. The chain recombines TRBV13-2 with TRBJ1-4, with D perhaps matching TRBD1 (5 bases). This clonotype originated in a female BALB/c mouse given C57BL/6 T cells with graft-versus-host disease after an allogeneic hematopoietic cell transplant. Input material: gut tissue. CDR3 region: CASGDAPGPNERLFF. The CDR3 bases that were read are TGTGCCAGCGGTGATGCCCCAGGGCCCAATGAAAGATTATTT.